The T cell receptor (beta chain) under discussion was sequenced for a study of identifying expanded T cells in peripheral blood. Libraries were prepared by immunoSEQ multiplex PCR; TCRdb keeps only in-frame clonotypes and omits some of them. The sample holds about 100,000 clones; over 70% are singletons and the top ten take 4.5% to 6.5%. This CDR3 spans 14 amino acids. V was pared by 0 bases and J by 4 bases, with 7 bases between. Germline assignment: CDR1 MNHNS and CDR2 SASEGT. No infections or other immune events were documented during collection. The sample was blood. This clonotype originated in a person aged 18-70 years in good health. The chain has TRBV6-1 and TRBJ1-5; D gene ambiguous. CDR3 loop: CASSEALSNQPQHF. As DNA, the CDR3 is TGTGCCAGCAGTGAAGCTCTCAGTAATCAGCCCCAGCATTTT.